This is a list of T cell receptor beta chains from one sample in a study of circulating tumor DNA in untreated peripheral T-cell lymphoma. Sequencing was performed with immunoSEQ multiplex PCR; in TCRdb, only in-frame clones are kept and a portion is missing. The sample carries 2,000 to 2,500 clones, 71% recorded once. Sequencing used tumor tissue. The receptors derive from a human donor with peripheral T-cell lymphoma. Both conserved end residues are part of each CDR3. Each record gives: J gene, clone size, D gene, V gene, CDR3 protein, CDR3 DNA. The D gene is left open where the match is weak. Clone size is not always given. Where it is, it says once, few, many or a class for expanded clones.

>TRBJ2-1|-|TRBD2|TRBV19
CASRTNSGRVNEQFF
TGTGCCAGTAGAACAAATAGCGGGAGGGTGAATGAGCAGTTCTTC
>TRBJ2-2|-|TRBD2|TRBV10-2
CASSLGLAGTTGELFF
TGCGCCAGCAGTCTGGGACTAGCGGGGACCACCGGGGAGCTGTTTTTT
>TRBJ2-2|-|-|TRBV30
CAWIKYPNTGELFF
TGTGCCTGGATTAAGTACCCGAACACCGGGGAGCTGTTTTTT
>TRBJ2-2|-|TRBD1|TRBV6-8
CASSYGPQGRVTGELFF
TGTGCCAGCAGTTACGGCCCACAGGGGCGGGTCACCGGGGAGCTGTTTTTT
>TRBJ2-4|-|-|TRBV6-8
CASSYAVGWNIQYF
TGTGCCAGCAGTTATGCTGTGGGCTGGAACATTCAGTACTTC
>TRBJ1-1|once|-|TRBV30
CAWTPVNTEAFF
TGTGCCTGGACCCCAGTGAACACTGAAGCTTTCTTT
>TRBJ1-5|-|-|TRBV19
CASSRGEGRSNQPQHF
TGTGCCAGTAGTAGGGGCGAAGGGAGAAGCAATCAGCCCCAGCATTTT
>TRBJ2-3|-|TRBD1|TRBV11-3
CASSLGADRVSDTQYF
TGTGCCAGCAGCTTAGGCGCGGACAGGGTTTCAGATACGCAGTATTTT
>TRBJ1-1|few|-|TRBV15
CATSRDLGAAEAFF
TGTGCCACCAGCAGAGATCTGGGGGCAGCTGAAGCTTTCTTT
>TRBJ2-1|-|-|TRBV12-5
CASVTSTYNEQFF
TGTGCCAGCGTGACGAGCACCTACAATGAGCAGTTCTTC
>TRBJ2-6|-|TRBD1|TRBV19
CASSWDREISGANVLTF
TGTGCCAGTAGCTGGGACAGGGAAATCTCTGGGGCCAACGTCCTGACTTTC
>TRBJ2-2|medium-sized|-|TRBV5-1
CASSSGVSTGELFF
TGCGCCAGCAGCTCGGGAGTAAGCACCGGGGAGCTGTTTTTT
>TRBJ1-2|-|-|TRBV18
CASSPAGEDGYTF
TGTGCCAGCTCACCAGCAGGGGAGGATGGCTACACCTTC
>TRBJ2-7|-|-|TRBV11-3
CASSLVPGAYEQYF
TGTGCCAGCAGCTTGGTTCCGGGTGCCTACGAGCAGTACTTC
>TRBJ2-7|-|TRBD1|TRBV11-3
CASSLVLGQGAREQYF
TGTGCCAGCAGCTTGGTTTTAGGACAGGGGGCCCGGGAGCAGTACTTC
>TRBJ2-5|-|TRBD2|TRBV5-1
CASSLGTRGVDETQYF
TGCGCCAGCAGCTTGGGTACTCGGGGGGTCGATGAGACCCAGTACTTC
>TRBJ1-1|-|-|TRBV6-7
CASRDNTEAFF
TGTGCCTCGCGGGACAACACTGAAGCTTTCTTT
>TRBJ2-4|once|-|TRBV28
CASSSTRVDKNIQYF
TGTGCCAGCAGTTCAACCCGGGTCGACAAAAACATTCAGTACTTC
>TRBJ1-2|few|TRBD1|TRBV19
CASTMSQGYGYTF
TGTGCCAGTACCATGTCACAGGGGTATGGCTACACCTTC
>TRBJ2-1|-|TRBD2|TRBV11-3
CASSDLAGGYNEQFF
TGTGCCAGCAGCGATCTAGCGGGAGGTTACAATGAGCAGTTCTTC
>TRBJ1-2|-|-|TRBV18
CASSPGHLNYGYTF
TGTGCCAGCTCACCGGGACACCTCAACTATGGCTACACCTTC
>TRBJ2-3|-|TRBD1|TRBV29-1
CSAGGHTDTQYF
TGCAGCGCAGGGGGCCACACAGATACGCAGTATTTT
>TRBJ2-4|-|-|TRBV29-1
CSVGDRAAKNIQYF
TGCAGCGTTGGGGATAGGGCGGCCAAAAACATTCAGTACTTC
>TRBJ2-7|-|TRBD1|TRBV19
CTSRSDRASYEQYF
TGTACCAGTAGATCGGACAGGGCCTCCTACGAGCAGTACTTC
>TRBJ2-3|-|TRBD2|TRBV11-3
CASSLVAGAADTQYF
TGTGCCAGCAGCTTGGTAGCGGGAGCGGCAGATACGCAGTATTTT
>TRBJ1-2|once|TRBD1|TRBV11-3
CASSPSGTDNGYTF
TGTGCCAGCAGCCCCTCCGGGACAGACAATGGCTACACTTTC
>TRBJ1-4|-|-|TRBV11-3
CASSSETEITNEKLFF
TGTGCCAGCAGCTCGGAAACTGAGATCACTAATGAAAAACTGTTTTTT
>TRBJ2-2|-|-|TRBV6-8
CASSYELGNTGELFF
TGTGCCAGCAGTTACGAGTTAGGGAACACCGGGGAGCTGTTTTTT
>TRBJ2-7|few|TRBD1|TRBV30
CAWSTGAYEQYF
TGTGCCTGGAGCACAGGGGCCTACGAGCAGTACTTC
>TRBJ1-1|once|-|TRBV18
CASSPGGGMTNTEAFF
TGTGCCAGCTCACCAGGGGGCGGGATGACGAACACTGAAGCTTTCTTT
>TRBJ2-5|-|TRBD2|TRBV4-1
CASSQRGLAVETQYF
TGCGCCAGCAGCCAAAGGGGACTAGCTGTGGAGACCCAGTACTTC
>TRBJ1-1|-|TRBD1|TRBV7-1
CASSLTGTGVLVFF
TGTGCCAGCAGCTTAACCGGGACAGGGGTGCTAGTTTTCTTT
>TRBJ1-6|once|-|TRBV6-8
CASSFGRGSNSPLHF
TGTGCCAGCAGTTTCGGACGTGGGAGTAATTCACCCCTCCACTTT
>TRBJ1-5|-|TRBD1|TRBV6-8
CASNPQGQTNQPQHF
TGTGCCAGCAACCCTCAGGGACAGACCAATCAGCCCCAGCATTTT
>TRBJ2-7|-|TRBD1|TRBV11-3
CASSKPGQGAYEQYF
TGTGCCAGCAGCAAGCCGGGACAGGGCGCCTACGAGCAGTACTTC
>TRBJ1-2|-|TRBD1|TRBV19
CASSSGTANGYTF
TGTGCCAGTAGTTCTGGGACAGCAAATGGCTACACCTTC
>TRBJ2-7|medium-sized|TRBD2|TRBV29-1
CSVGGLAGGPYEQYF
TGCAGCGTGGGGGGACTAGCGGGAGGGCCCTACGAGCAGTACTTC
>TRBJ1-1|once|-|TRBV10-2
CASSPYGNTEAFF
TGCGCCAGCAGCCCTTACGGGAACACTGAAGCTTTCTTT
>TRBJ1-1|-|-|TRBV1
CASSPWTGRATEAFF
TGCGCCAGCAGCCCCTGGACAGGGCGGGCCACTGAAGCTTTCTTT
>TRBJ2-3|-|-|TRBV18
CASSPSADTQYF
TGTGCCAGCTCACCGTCGGCAGATACGCAGTATTTT
>TRBJ1-2|-|-|TRBV19
CASSISVYGYTF
TGTGCCAGTAGTATTTCGGTTTATGGCTACACCTTC